This TCR beta chain was obtained from a study of blood T cell repertoires in COVID-19. This CDR3 region has 11 residues. Germline CDR1 reads MDHEN; CDR2 reads SYDVKM. The germline V and J ends were trimmed by 4 bases and 8 bases, with 6 bases remaining between them. TCRdb keeps only in-frame clones here, not all; method: immunoSEQ multiplex PCR. The sample records over 250,000 clones, approximately 86% being singletons. Each recovered donor of Cohort 3 presented with two negative PCRs, clearance, or symptom resolution. This TCR derives from a woman aged 18-29 years who had recovered from COVID-19. Sample: PBMCs or T cells enriched from blood (not recorded which). V gene TRBV28 combines with J gene TRBJ2-1; no clear D. CDR3 bases: TGTGCCAGCAGTTACCGGGATGAGCAGTTCTTC. It translates to CASSYRDEQFF. Drawing the rest from reference TRBV28 and TRBJ2-1, the complete variable domain is DVKVTQSSRYLVKRTGEKVFLECVQDMDHENMFWYRQDPGLGLRLIYFSYDVKMKEKGDIPEGYSVSREKKERFSLILESASTNQTSMYLCASSYRDEQFFGPGTRLTVL.